Following are 24 T cell receptor beta chains from one sample sequenced in a study of T cells after posttransplantation cyclophosphamide. Sequencing was performed with immunoSEQ multiplex PCR; in TCRdb, only in-frame clones are kept and a portion is missing. The sample includes about 18,000 clones, 83% of them seen just once. The sample comprised memory CD4+ T cells sorted from blood. These receptor sequences come from a man younger than 45 in good health and a related stem cell transplant donor.

This clone came up once. This sequence joins TRBV6-1 and TRBJ1-2; 7 bases align to TRBD1. The V gene's germline CDR1 is MNHNS and CDR2 SASEGT. The CDR3 loop spans 14 amino acids. With V trimmed by 8 bases and J by 5 bases, 11 bases remained unmatched. The CDR3 DNA reads as TGTGCCAGCCTAGGAAGGGGGCGGAAGTATGGCTACACCTTC. Protein: CASLGRGRKYGYTF.

V gene TRBV27 combines with J gene TRBJ1-2; D ambiguous. The CDR3 extends over 13 amino acids. V gave up 5 bases and J gave up 2 bases, with 9 bases separating them. Germline V gene sequence: CDR1 MNHEY, CDR2 SMNVEV (reference sequence). The CDR3 nucleotides read TGTGCCAGCAGTCTAAACTCGAACTATGGCTACACCTTC. It specifies CASSLNSNYGYTF.

The chain is built from TRBV19 and TRBJ2-1; 8 bases are shared with TRBD1. The trim removed 3 bases at V and 7 bases at J, leaving 11 bases unmatched. The germline gives CDR1 LNHDA, CDR2 SQIVND (reference sequence). CDR3 length: 16 amino acids. CDR3 loop: CASSIPGGDHPNEQFF. In DNA form, the CDR3 reads TGTGCCAGTAGTATTCCAGGGGGCGATCACCCTAATGAGCAGTTCTTC.

The chain recombines TRBV9 with TRBJ2-2, with D uncertain. The CDR3 runs 16 residues. The germline V and J ends were trimmed by 0 bases and 4 bases, with 13 bases remaining between them. Germline assignment: CDR1 SGDLS and CDR2 YYNGEE. The DNA for the CDR3 is TGTGCCAGCAGCGTAGATCTGCGGCAGACCACCGGGGAGCTGTTTTTT. This encodes CASSVDLRQTTGELFF.

This clone was seen only once. This chain connects TRBV11-2 to TRBJ2-1, with 8 bases identical to TRBD1. CDR1 and CDR2 (germline): SGHAT, FQNNGV. V was pared by 5 bases and J by 0 bases, with 3 bases of the junction left unmatched. The CDR3 contains 15 residues. The CDR3 loop reads CASSPGQGSYNEQFF. For the CDR3, the DNA is TGTGCCAGCAGCCCCGGACAGGGCTCCTACAATGAGCAGTTCTTC.

The J gene is TRBJ2-5, the V gene TRBV2, with 8 bases fitting TRBD1. The J call is in doubt because the DNA end fits TRBJ2-7 better. The CDR3 runs 15 residues. CDR1 and CDR2 (germline): SNHLY, FYNNEI. The CDR3 protein is CASSEQGASVYEQYF. The CDR3 region has the DNA TGTGCCAGCAGTGAACAGGGGGCGTCGGTCTACGAGCAGTACTTC.

Note on this clone: Mismatch with germline at one junction end may stem from a read error. This chain links TRBV7-3 with TRBJ2-3; D not resolved. From germline, CDR1 is SGHTA and CDR2 FQGTGA. The CDR3 has 15 residues. This CDR3 is CASKLGPGSTDTQYF. DNA for the CDR3: TGTGCCAGCAAGCTTGGGCCAGGAAGCACCGATACGCAGTATTTT.

DNA for the CDR3: TGTGCCAGCAGTTCCAGGGCAGGAACTAATGAAAAACTGTTTTTT. Its translation: CASSSRAGTNEKLFF. V and J are TRBV6-6 and TRBJ1-4; D may be TRBD1 (5 bases). The CDR3 totals 15 residues. Germline CDR1 reads MNHNY; CDR2 reads SVGAGI (reference sequence). V was trimmed by 4 bases and J by 1 base, leaving 10 bases between them.

The CDR3 loop reads CASSLRGTGEGGGTDTQYF. The CDR3 DNA follows: TGTGCCAGCTCACTCCGAGGGACAGGGGAGGGAGGCGGCACAGATACGCAGTATTTT. The chain uses TRBV18 and TRBJ2-3; 10 nucleotides align to TRBD1. Germline lookup yields CDR1 KGHSH and CDR2 LQKENI. V lost 4 bases, J lost 1 base, and 14 bases stayed unmatched. This CDR3 has 19 amino acids.

The CDR3 DNA sequence: TGTGCCAGCAGGCCTGGGACAGGCGAGCAGTTCTTC. It is translated as CASRPGTGEQFF. The V call is TRBV28, the J call TRBJ2-1, with TRBD1 matching 8 bases. CDR3 length: 12 amino acids. With V trimmed by 6 bases and J by 10 bases, 5 bases remained unmatched. Germline CDR1 MDHEN, CDR2 SYDVKM.

The table lists this clone with a few counts. The chain combines TRBV7-2 with TRBJ2-5; TRBD2 might be the D (5 bases). V was pared by 5 bases and J by 5 bases, with 9 bases between. The CDR3 extends over 12 amino acids. Germline values: CDR1 SGHTA, CDR2 FQGNSA. The CDR3 DNA sequence: TGTGCCAGCAGCCCCCCGGGGGAGACCCAGTACTTC. Translated, it gives CASSPPGETQYF.

This clone was seen more than once but under ten times. This sequence joins TRBV4-1 and TRBJ1-2; a possible D gene is TRBD1 (6 bases). The V end was cut by 4 bases, the J end by 5 bases, with 11 bases between. This CDR3 has 13 amino acids. The germline V gene encodes CDR1 MGHRA and CDR2 YSYEKL. The CDR3 region is CASSRDRQYGYTF. The CDR3 DNA sequence: TGCGCCAGCAGCCGAGACAGGCAGTATGGCTACACCTTC.

This chain joins TRBV12-2 and TRBJ2-1; whether TRBD2, the table's D call, matches the DNA was not checked. TRBV12-2 is reported as a pseudogene. The CDR3 sequence is 19 residues long. In DNA, the CDR3 is TGTGCAAGTCGCTTAGGCGGGACTAGCGGGTCCTACTCCTACAATGAGCAGTTCTTC. Protein sequence: CASRLGGTSGSYSYNEQFF.

This clone showed up just once. The V call is TRBV2, the J call TRBJ1-2; 8 bases are shared with TRBD1. The CDR3 is made up of 13 amino acids. J was trimmed by 7 bases and V by 5 bases; bases with no gene match: 6. CDR1 SNHLY and CDR2 FYNNEI come from the germline V gene. CDR3 amino acids: CASSSQGALGYTF. DNA for the CDR3: TGTGCCAGCAGTTCCCAGGGGGCTCTTGGCTACACCTTC.

This clone was seen a single time. The rearrangement uses TRBV7-9 and TRBJ2-7; TRBD1 might be the D (6 bases). Germline CDR1 SEHNR, CDR2 FQNEAQ (reference sequence). This CDR3 has 15 amino acids. With 6 bases removed from V and 2 bases from J, the gap between germline ends came to 17 bases. CDR3 in DNA: TGTGCCAGCAGTCAAGGGGACACCGGGGCCTACGAGCAGTACTTC. This encodes CASSQGDTGAYEQYF.

CDR3 residues: CASSSGGTSTEAFF. The DNA for the CDR3 is TGTGCCAGCAGTTCAGGGGGCACAAGTACTGAAGCTTTCTTT. The chain couples TRBV7-3 to TRBJ1-1, with 8 bases identical to TRBD1. This CDR3 has 14 residues. CDR1 is SGHTA and CDR2 is FQGTGA in the germline V gene. J gave up 5 bases and V 6 bases, and 8 bases lay outside the gene matches. The whole variable domain, filled in from reference TRBV7-3 and TRBJ1-1, reads GAGVSQTPSNKVTEKGKYVELRCDPISGHTALYWYRQSLGQGPEFLIYFQGTGAADDSGLPNDRFFAVRPEGSVSTLKIQRTERGDSAVYLCASSSGGTSTEAFFGQGTRLTVV.

The chain combines TRBV7-2 with TRBJ2-5, with 8 bases lining up with TRBD2. J lost 7 bases, V lost 4 bases, and 8 bases had no gene match. Germline-derived CDR1 and CDR2 are SGHTA and FQGNSA. The CDR3 contains 14 residues. CDR3 nucleotide sequence: TGTGCCAGCAGCTCCGGGCGGGGGGTTGGGACCCAGTACTTC. It encodes CASSSGRGVGTQYF.

V is TRBV5-1 and J is TRBJ2-1; 10 nucleotides match TRBD2. V dropped 4 bases and J dropped 3; count of bases not matched to a gene: 7. Per the germline V gene, CDR1 is SGHRS and CDR2 is YFSETQ. The CDR3 totals 16 residues. CDR3 residues: CASSPTAGGLYNEQFF. The CDR3 bases are TGCGCCAGCAGCCCAACAGCGGGGGGGCTCTACAATGAGCAGTTCTTC. Complete variable domain (other parts from reference TRBV5-1 and TRBJ2-1): KAGVTQTPRYLIKTRGQQVTLSCSPISGHRSVSWYQQTPGQGLQFLFEYFSETQRNKGNFPGRFSGRQFSNSRSEMNVSTLELGDSALYLCASSPTAGGLYNEQFFGPGTRLTVL.

The sample holds a few counts of this clone. The rearrangement uses TRBV7-9 and TRBJ2-2, with TRBD2 matching 9 bases. The CDR3 is 17 amino acids. Trimming took 2 bases from V and 1 from J; bases not matched to a gene: 5. Germline assignment: CDR1 SEHNR and CDR2 FQNEAQ (reference sequence). CDR3 bases: TGTGCCAGCAGCTTAACTAGCGGGTTCTGGAACACCGGGGAGCTGTTTTTT. This encodes CASSLTSGFWNTGELFF. Filled out from reference TRBV7-9 and TRBJ2-2, the complete variable domain reads DTGVSQNPRHKITKRGQNVTFRCDPISEHNRLYWYRQTLGQGPEFLTYFQNEAQLEKSRLLSDRFSAERPKGSFSTLEIQRTEQGDSAMYLCASSLTSGFWNTGELFFGEGSRLTVL.

The rearrangement joins TRBV9 to TRBJ2-1, with 9 bases matching TRBD2. V trimming: 5 bases; J trimming: 1 base; junction bases outside the gene matches: 7. This CDR3 comprises 16 residues. Germline CDR1 is SGDLS and CDR2 is YYNGEE. The CDR3 bases are TGTGCCAGCAGTGCTATAGCGGGGGCGTCCTACAATGAGCAGTTCTTC. It specifies CASSAIAGASYNEQFF. Full variable domain (remainder filled in from reference TRBV9 and TRBJ2-1): DSGVTQTPKHLITATGQRVTLRCSPRSGDLSVYWYQQSLDQGLQFLIQYYNGEERAKGNILERFSAQQFPDLHSELNLSSLELGDSALYFCASSAIAGASYNEQFFGPGTRLTVL.

This chain joins TRBV28 and TRBJ1-4, with D perhaps matching TRBD1 (6 bases). Germline loops: CDR1 MDHEN, CDR2 SYDVKM. CDR3 length equals 15 residues. V dropped 1 base and J dropped 8 bases, with 14 bases sitting between them. The CDR3 loop reads CASSLSQGTREKLFF. For the CDR3, the DNA is TGTGCCAGCAGTTTATCTCAGGGGACGAGAGAAAAACTGTTTTTT. The complete variable domain, with remaining parts taken from reference TRBV28 and TRBJ1-4, reads DVKVTQSSRYLVKRTGEKVFLECVQDMDHENMFWYRQDPGLGLRLIYFSYDVKMKEKGDIPEGYSVSREKKERFSLILESASTNQTSMYLCASSLSQGTREKLFFGSGTQLSVL.

The rearrangement joins TRBV6-1 to TRBJ1-1; 7 nucleotides agree with TRBD1. CDR3 length: 12 amino acids. V trimming: 2 bases; J trimming: 11 bases; junction bases outside the gene matches: 5. Per germline, CDR1 MNHNS and CDR2 SASEGT. Written as DNA, the CDR3 is TGTGCCAGCAGTGAACAGGGGGGTAGGGCTTTCTTT. Protein product: CASSEQGGRAFF.

The J gene is TRBJ2-1, the V gene TRBV19, with D possibly being TRBD2 (5 bases). Trimming took off 10 bases at V and 9 bases at J, with 25 bases between the two ends. This CDR3 is built from 15 residues. Germline V lookup: CDR1 LNHDA, CDR2 SQIVND (reference sequence). CDR3 in amino acids: CATVAPTRLEGEQFF. DNA for the CDR3: TGTGCCACAGTGGCCCCCACAAGGTTAGAGGGTGAGCAGTTCTTC.

This chain uses TRBV27 with TRBJ2-1, with D tentatively TRBD1 (6 bases). The germline CDR1 and CDR2 sequences are MNHEY and SMNVEV (reference sequence). Trimming shortened V by 6 bases and J by 2 bases, and 8 bases separated the two germline ends. This CDR3 contains 13 residues. Here the CDR3 reads CASRQGTYNEQFF. The CDR3 DNA reads TGTGCCAGCAGACAGGGTACCTACAATGAGCAGTTCTTC.